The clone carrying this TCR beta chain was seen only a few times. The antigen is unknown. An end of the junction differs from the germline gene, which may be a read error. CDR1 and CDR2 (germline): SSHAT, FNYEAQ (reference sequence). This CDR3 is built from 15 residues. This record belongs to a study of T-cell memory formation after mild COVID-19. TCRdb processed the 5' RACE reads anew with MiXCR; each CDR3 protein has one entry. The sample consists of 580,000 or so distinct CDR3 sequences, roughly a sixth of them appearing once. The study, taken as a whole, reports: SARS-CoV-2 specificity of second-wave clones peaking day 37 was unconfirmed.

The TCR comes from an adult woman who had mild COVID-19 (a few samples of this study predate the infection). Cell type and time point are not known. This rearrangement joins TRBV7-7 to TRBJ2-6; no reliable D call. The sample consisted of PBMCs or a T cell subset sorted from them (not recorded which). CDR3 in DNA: TGTGCTAGCAGCGAATGGGTGGCTGGGGCCAACGTCCTGACTTTC. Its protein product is CASSEWVAGANVLTF.